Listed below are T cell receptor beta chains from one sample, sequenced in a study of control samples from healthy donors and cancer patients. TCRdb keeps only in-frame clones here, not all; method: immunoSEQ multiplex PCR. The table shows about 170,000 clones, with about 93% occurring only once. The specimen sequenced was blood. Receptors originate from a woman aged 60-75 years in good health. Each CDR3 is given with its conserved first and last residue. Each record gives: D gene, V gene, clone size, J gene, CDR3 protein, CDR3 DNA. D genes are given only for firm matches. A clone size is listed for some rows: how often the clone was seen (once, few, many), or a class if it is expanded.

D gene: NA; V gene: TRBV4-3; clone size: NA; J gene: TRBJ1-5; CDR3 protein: CASSQVARRGNQPQHF; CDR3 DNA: TGCGCCAGCAGCCAAGTCGCCAGACGGGGCAATCAGCCCCAGCATTTT
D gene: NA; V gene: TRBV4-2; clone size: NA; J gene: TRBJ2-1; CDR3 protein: CASSQSSPRRYNEQFF; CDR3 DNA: TGTGCCAGCAGCCAATCCTCACCCCGCAGGTACAATGAGCAGTTCTTC
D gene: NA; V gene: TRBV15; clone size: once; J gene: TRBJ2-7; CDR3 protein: CATSRGARDSYEQYF; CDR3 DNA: TGTGCCACCAGCAGAGGGGCCCGCGACTCCTACGAGCAGTACTTC
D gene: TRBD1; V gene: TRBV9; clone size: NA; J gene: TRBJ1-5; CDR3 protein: CASSATGAHNQPQHF; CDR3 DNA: TGTGCCAGCAGCGCTACAGGGGCCCACAATCAGCCCCAGCATTTT
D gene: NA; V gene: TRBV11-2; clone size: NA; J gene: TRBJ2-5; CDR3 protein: CASSLDPGMAQYF; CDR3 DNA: TGTGCCAGCAGCTTAGACCCGGGGATGGCCCAGTACTTC
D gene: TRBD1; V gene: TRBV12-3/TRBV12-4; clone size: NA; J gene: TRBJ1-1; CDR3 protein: CASSFFTGVVAFF; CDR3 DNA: TGTGCCAGCAGTTTCTTCACAGGGGTAGTAGCTTTCTTT
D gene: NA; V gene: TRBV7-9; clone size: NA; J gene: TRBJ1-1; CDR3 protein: CASSPGLSFEAFF; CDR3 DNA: TGTGCCAGCAGCCCGGGACTTAGTTTTGAAGCTTTCTTT
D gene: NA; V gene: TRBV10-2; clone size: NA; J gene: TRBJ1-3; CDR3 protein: CASSEQVSGNTIYF; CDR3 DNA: TGCGCCAGCAGTGAGCAGGTGTCAGGAAACACCATATATTTT
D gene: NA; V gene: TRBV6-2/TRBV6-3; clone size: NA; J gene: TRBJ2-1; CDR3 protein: CASSYERVTYNEQFF; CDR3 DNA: TGTGCCAGCAGTTACGAGCGGGTAACGTACAATGAGCAGTTCTTC
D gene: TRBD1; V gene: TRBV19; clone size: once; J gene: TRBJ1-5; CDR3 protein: CASSIDRSTGRNQPQHF; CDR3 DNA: TGTGCCAGTAGTATAGATCGATCGACAGGGCGCAATCAGCCCCAGCATTTT
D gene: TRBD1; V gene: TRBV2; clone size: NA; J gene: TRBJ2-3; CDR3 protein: CASSELRQGTDTQYF; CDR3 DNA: TGTGCCAGCAGTGAATTGAGACAGGGGACAGATACGCAGTATTTT
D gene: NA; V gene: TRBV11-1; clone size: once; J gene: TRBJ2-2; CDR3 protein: CASSLDRNTGELFF; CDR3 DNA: TGTGCCAGCAGCTTAGACAGAAACACCGGGGAGCTGTTTTTT
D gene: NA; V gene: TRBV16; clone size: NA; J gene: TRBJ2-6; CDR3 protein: CASSPRGSGANVLTF; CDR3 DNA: TGTGCCAGCAGCCCCCGTGGGTCTGGGGCCAACGTCCTGACTTTC
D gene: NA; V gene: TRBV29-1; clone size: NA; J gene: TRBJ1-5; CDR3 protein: CSVATGQNSNQPQHF; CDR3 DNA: TGCAGCGTAGCAACAGGGCAAAATAGCAATCAGCCCCAGCATTTT
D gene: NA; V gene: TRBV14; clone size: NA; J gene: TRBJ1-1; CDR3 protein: CASSQLSGTGAFF; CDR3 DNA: TGTGCCAGCAGCCAATTGTCTGGGACTGGAGCTTTCTTT
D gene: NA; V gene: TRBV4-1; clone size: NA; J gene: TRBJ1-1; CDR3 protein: CASSQENPSWEPMNTEAFF; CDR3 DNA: TGCGCCAGCAGCCAAGAAAATCCCTCGTGGGAGCCCATGAACACTGAAGCTTTCTTT
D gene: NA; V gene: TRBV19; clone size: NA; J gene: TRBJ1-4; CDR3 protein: CASRTYLFYGDGLFF; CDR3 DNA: TGTGCCAGTAGAACCTATCTTTTTTACGGGGACGGACTGTTTTTT
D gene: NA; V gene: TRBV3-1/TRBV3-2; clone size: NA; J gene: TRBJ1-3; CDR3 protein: CASSHGQISSSGNTIYF; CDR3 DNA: TGTGCCAGCAGCCACGGACAGATTTCGAGCTCTGGAAACACCATATATTTT
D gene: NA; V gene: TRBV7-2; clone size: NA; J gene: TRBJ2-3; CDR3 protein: CASSSRIQADTQYF; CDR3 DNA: TGTGCCAGCAGCTCGAGGATCCAGGCAGATACGCAGTATTTT
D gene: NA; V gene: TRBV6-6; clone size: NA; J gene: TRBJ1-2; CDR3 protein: CASSLDRTNYGYTF; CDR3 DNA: TGTGCCAGCAGTTTAGACAGAACTAACTATGGCTACACCTTC
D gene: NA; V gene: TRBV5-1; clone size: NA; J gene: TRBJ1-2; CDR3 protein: CASSAGVLGYGYTF; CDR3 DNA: TGCGCCAGCAGCGCAGGGGTTCTGGGGTATGGCTACACCTTC
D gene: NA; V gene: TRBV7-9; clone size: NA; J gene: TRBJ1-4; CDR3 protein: CASSSQRRGAGVREKLFF; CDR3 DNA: TGTGCCAGCAGCTCCCAGCGTCGGGGGGCCGGGGTGAGGGAAAAACTGTTTTTT
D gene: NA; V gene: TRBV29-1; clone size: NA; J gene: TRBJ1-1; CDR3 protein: CSVSNLGQGRSTEAFF; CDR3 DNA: TGCAGCGTTTCCAACCTGGGCCAGGGGAGGAGCACTGAAGCTTTCTTT
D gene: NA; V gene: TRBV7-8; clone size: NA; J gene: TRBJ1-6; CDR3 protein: CASSLVVGGDYNSPLHF; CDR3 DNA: TGTGCCAGCAGCTTAGTCGTGGGGGGAGACTATAATTCACCCCTCCACTTT
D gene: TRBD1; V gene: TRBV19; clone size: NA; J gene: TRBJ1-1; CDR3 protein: CASSIRRDSERAFF; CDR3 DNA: TGTGCCAGTAGTATTCGGCGGGACAGCGAACGGGCTTTCTTT
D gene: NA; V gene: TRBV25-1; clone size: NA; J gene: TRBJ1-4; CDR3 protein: CASSGGFHNEKLFF; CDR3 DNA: TGTGCCAGCAGTGGTGGATTCCATAATGAAAAACTGTTTTTT
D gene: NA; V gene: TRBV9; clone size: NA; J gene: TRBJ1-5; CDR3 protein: CASSVDRGTTEKYSNQPQHF; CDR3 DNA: TGTGCCAGCAGCGTAGATCGGGGAACGACAGAGAAGTATAGCAATCAGCCCCAGCATTTT
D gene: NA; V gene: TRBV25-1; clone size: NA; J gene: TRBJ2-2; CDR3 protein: CASSEGMNTGELFF; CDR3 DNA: TGTGCCAGCAGTGAGGGAATGAACACCGGGGAGCTGTTTTTT
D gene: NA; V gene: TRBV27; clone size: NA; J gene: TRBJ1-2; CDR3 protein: CASSDTGTGYTF; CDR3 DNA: TGTGCCAGCAGTGACACAGGGACTGGCTACACCTTC
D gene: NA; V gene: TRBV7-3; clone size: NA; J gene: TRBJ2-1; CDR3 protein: CASSPGPGGAYNEQFF; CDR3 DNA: TGTGCCAGCAGCCCTGGGCCAGGGGGGGCCTACAATGAGCAGTTCTTC
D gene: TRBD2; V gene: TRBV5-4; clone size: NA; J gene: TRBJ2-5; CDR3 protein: CASSIGGIQETQYF; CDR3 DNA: TGTGCCAGCAGTATCGGGGGGATACAAGAGACCCAGTACTTC
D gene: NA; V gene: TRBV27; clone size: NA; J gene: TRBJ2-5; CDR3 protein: CASSINRFQETQYF; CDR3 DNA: TGTGCCAGCAGTATAAACAGGTTCCAAGAGACCCAGTACTTC
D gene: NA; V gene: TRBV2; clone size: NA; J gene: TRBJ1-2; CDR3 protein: CASSETIGGGGYTF; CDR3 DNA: TGTGCCAGCAGCGAAACGATAGGGGGAGGCGGCTACACCTTC
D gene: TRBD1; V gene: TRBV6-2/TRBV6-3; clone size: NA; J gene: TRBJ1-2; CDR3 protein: CASSQSGQGVLYGYTF; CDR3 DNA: TGTGCCAGCAGCCAATCGGGACAGGGGGTCCTCTATGGCTACACCTTC
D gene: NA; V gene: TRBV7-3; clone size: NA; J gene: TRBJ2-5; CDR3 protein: CASSLGPETGRQETQYF; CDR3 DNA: TGTGCCAGCAGCTTAGGTCCGGAAACAGGTAGGCAAGAGACCCAGTACTTC
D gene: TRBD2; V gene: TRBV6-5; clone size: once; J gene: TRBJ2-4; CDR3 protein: CASSGGNIDKNIQYF; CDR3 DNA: TGTGCCAGCAGCGGGGGGAATATTGACAAAAACATTCAGTACTTC
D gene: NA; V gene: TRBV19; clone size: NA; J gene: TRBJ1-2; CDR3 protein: CASSKQGVGSGYTF; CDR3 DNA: TGTGCCAGTAGTAAACAGGGTGTGGGATCTGGCTACACCTTC
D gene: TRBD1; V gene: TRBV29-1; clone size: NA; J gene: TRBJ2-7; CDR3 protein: CSVEDRVSYEQYF; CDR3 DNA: TGCAGCGTGGAGGACAGGGTTTCTTACGAGCAGTACTTC
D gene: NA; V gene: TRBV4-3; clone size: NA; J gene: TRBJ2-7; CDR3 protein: CASSQVGGLRSYEQYF; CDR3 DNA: TGCGCCAGCAGCCAAGTGGGGGGACTGAGATCCTACGAGCAGTACTTC